The rows below give T cell receptor beta chains drawn from one sample of a study of blood T cell repertoires in COVID-19. Generated by immunoSEQ multiplex PCR, the TCRdb table keeps only in-frame clones and is missing some. The sample includes fewer than 250,000 clones, approximately 80% of them seen just once. The sequenced sample was peripheral blood. These receptors were collected from a man aged 25-40 years with active or convalescent COVID-19. Both conserved end residues are part of each CDR3. A D gene is named only where the DNA matches it firmly. For some rows the clone size is stated as once, few or many, or as a class when expanded; others skip it.

V: TRBV18; D: TRBD1; size: .; J: TRBJ1-6; DNA: TGTGCCAGCTCACCGACAGGGAAAGGAGGTAATTCACCCCTCCACTTT; CDR3: CASSPTGKGGNSPLHF
V: TRBV4-2; D: TRBD1; size: .; J: TRBJ1-5; DNA: TGTGCCAGCAGCCAAGATGACGGACAGGGGGTAGGGCAGCCCCAGCATTTT; CDR3: CASSQDDGQGVGQPQHF
V: TRBV3-1/TRBV3-2; D: TRBD1; size: .; J: TRBJ1-1; DNA: TGTGCCAGCAGCCCCAGGGGGCTGAACACTGAAGCTTTCTTT; CDR3: CASSPRGLNTEAFF
V: TRBV3-1/TRBV3-2; D: .; size: .; J: TRBJ2-2; DNA: TGTGCCAGCAGCCCCAGGGGCCAGCGGGAAAACGGGGAGCTGTTTTTT; CDR3: CASSPRGQRENGELFF
V: TRBV4-1; D: .; size: few; J: TRBJ2-4; DNA: TGCGCCAGCAGCCAAACAGGGATAGCCAAAAACATTCAGTACTTC; CDR3: CASSQTGIAKNIQYF
V: TRBV24-1; D: .; size: few; J: TRBJ2-5; DNA: TGTGCCACCAGTCCCGGGACAATGCTTCAAGAGACCCAGTACTTC; CDR3: CATSPGTMLQETQYF
V: TRBV18; D: .; size: .; J: TRBJ1-1; DNA: TGTGCCAGCTCACCGAACCGGGACAAAGGGTCTGAAGCTTTCTTT; CDR3: CASSPNRDKGSEAFF
V: TRBV5-6; D: TRBD1; size: once; J: TRBJ1-1; DNA: TGTGCCAGCAGCTTGGGCCCTACAGGGGTAGGGACTGAAGCTTTCTTT; CDR3: CASSLGPTGVGTEAFF
V: TRBV6-1; D: TRBD1; size: .; J: TRBJ2-2; DNA: TGTGCCAGCAGGGCGGGACAGGATAACACCGGGGAGCTGTTTTTT; CDR3: CASRAGQDNTGELFF
V: TRBV19; D: .; size: .; J: TRBJ2-3; DNA: TGTGCCAGTGCCCAGAAGCGGAACACAGATACGCAGTATTTT; CDR3: CASAQKRNTDTQYF
V: TRBV6-4; D: .; size: .; J: TRBJ2-3; DNA: TGTGCCAGCAGCTCAAAGGGGGGCACAGATACGCAGTATTTT; CDR3: CASSSKGGTDTQYF
V: TRBV2; D: .; size: few; J: TRBJ2-7; DNA: TGTGCCAGCATGAGCTCCTACGAGCAGTACTTC; CDR3: CASMSSYEQYF
V: TRBV7-2; D: .; size: once; J: TRBJ1-2; DNA: TGTGCCAGCAGCGTGGGGCTATCCTATGGCTACACCTTC; CDR3: CASSVGLSYGYTF
V: TRBV29-1; D: TRBD1; size: .; J: TRBJ2-7; DNA: TGCAGCGCCATGACAGGGATCTTGTACGAGCAGTACTTC; CDR3: CSAMTGILYEQYF
V: TRBV4-3; D: TRBD2; size: .; J: TRBJ2-3; DNA: TGCGCCAGCAGCCAAGACTCGCTAGCGGGGGTCTCAAATACGCAGTATTTT; CDR3: CASSQDSLAGVSNTQYF
V: TRBV9; D: TRBD2; size: .; J: TRBJ2-5; DNA: TGTGCCAGCAGCCCGAGGACTAGCGAAGAGACCCAGTACTTC; CDR3: CASSPRTSEETQYF
V: TRBV7-2; D: .; size: .; J: TRBJ2-7; DNA: TGTGCCAGCAGCCCCCAGGGGAGAATCCCCTACGAGCAGTACTTC; CDR3: CASSPQGRIPYEQYF
V: TRBV20-1; D: .; size: many; J: TRBJ2-7; DNA: TGCAGTGCTAGTAAGGGGGGGCGGACCTACGAGCAGTACTTC; CDR3: CSASKGGRTYEQYF
V: TRBV29-1; D: TRBD1; size: .; J: TRBJ2-1; DNA: TGCAGCGTTGAAGGGGACAGCGGTCACCCCAACTCCTACAATGAGCAGTTCTTC; CDR3: CSVEGDSGHPNSYNEQFF
V: TRBV4-2; D: TRBD2; size: .; J: TRBJ2-3; DNA: TGTGCCAGCAGCCCAGAAGGACTAGTCGTTTCAGATACGCAGTATTTT; CDR3: CASSPEGLVVSDTQYF
V: TRBV7-2; D: .; size: .; J: TRBJ1-4; DNA: TGTGCCAGCAGCTTAGTTGGTCAGGGTTGGAAACTGTTTTTT; CDR3: CASSLVGQGWKLFF
V: TRBV3-1/TRBV3-2; D: TRBD1; size: .; J: TRBJ2-3; DNA: TGTGCCAGCAGCCCCCGGGACAGGGGTACAGATACGCAGTATTTT; CDR3: CASSPRDRGTDTQYF
V: TRBV14; D: .; size: .; J: TRBJ2-1; DNA: TGTGCCAGCAGCCAAGATGACCTAGCACCCTACAATGAGCAGTTCTTC; CDR3: CASSQDDLAPYNEQFF
V: TRBV4-1; D: TRBD2; size: .; J: TRBJ2-1; DNA: TGCGCCAGCAGCCAAGCTTCTGGACTAGCGGGGGTCTATGAGCAGTTCTTC; CDR3: CASSQASGLAGVYEQFF
V: TRBV25-1; D: .; size: .; J: TRBJ2-7; DNA: TGTGCCAGCAGTAGCAGGAACGAGCAGTACTTC; CDR3: CASSSRNEQYF
V: TRBV7-3; D: TRBD1; size: .; J: TRBJ2-6; DNA: TGTGCCAGCAGCCTACGACAGGGGACCTCTGGGGCCAACGTCCTGACTTTC; CDR3: CASSLRQGTSGANVLTF
V: TRBV2; D: .; size: once; J: TRBJ1-2; DNA: TGTGCCAGCAGAGTAGCAGGGACACGGGCTGGCTACACCTTC; CDR3: CASRVAGTRAGYTF
V: TRBV5-1; D: TRBD2; size: .; J: TRBJ2-3; DNA: TGCGCCAGCAGCTCAAAGGCGGGGGGAACTACAGATACGCAGTATTTT; CDR3: CASSSKAGGTTDTQYF
V: TRBV15; D: .; size: .; J: TRBJ1-1; DNA: TGTGCCACCAGCAGAGGCGGCAGCGCACGGCTTGTCACTGAAGCTTTCTTT; CDR3: CATSRGGSARLVTEAFF
V: TRBV7-2; D: .; size: .; J: TRBJ2-3; DNA: TGTGCCAGCAGCCGTACCCGGGGCACAGATACGCAGTATTTT; CDR3: CASSRTRGTDTQYF
V: TRBV7-8; D: .; size: .; J: TRBJ2-7; DNA: TGTGCCAGCAGCTTAGGTTCGGGGATCTCCTACGAGCAGTACTTC; CDR3: CASSLGSGISYEQYF